This T cell receptor (beta chain) is from a study of cytomegalovirus exposure and HLA in healthy donors. The PCR made use of 60 Vbeta and 13 Jbeta primers. TCRdb's table, derived via immunoSEQ multiplex PCR, lists solely in-frame clones and lacks some. This sample carries 150,000 to 200,000 clones, roughly 80% of them seen once, and the ten largest clones take 3.1%. General study points: Reports state that TCR beta sequences accurately predicted most subjects' HLA-A and HLA-B alleles.

V dropped 9 bases and J dropped 6; count of bases not matched to a gene: 4. The CDR3 is made up of 13 amino acids. As for this clone: What it binds is unknown.

This clonotype originated in a female donor in good health and CMV-seronegative. The specimen sequenced was PBMCs. The rearrangement links TRBV5-3 to TRBJ2-2; TRBD2 matches at 11 bases. TRBV5-3 falls under the ORF class, with uncertain function. The DNA for the CDR3 is TGTGCCATGACTAGCGGGACGGCCGGGGAGCTGTTTTTT. It encodes CAMTSGTAGELFF.